This T cell receptor (beta chain) was identified in a study of OX40 agonist ivuxolimab in advanced cancers. Study summary: Administration of intravenous ivuxolimab to patients occurred every 2 weeks at 0.01 to 10 mg/kg. General study findings and limits: The antigen specificity of the peripheral T cells (those that were expanded) was not determined. Clonal expansion from baseline to week 6 occurred in both CD4+ and CD8+ T cells.

If patients had autoimmune disease history or systemic immunosuppression, they were excluded. To note about this clone: Its cognate antigen is unknown.

CDR3 size: 16 residues. After removal of 3 bases from V and 4 bases from J, the junction contained 9 bases not matched to a gene. Per germline, CDR1 SGHNT and CDR2 YYREEE (reference sequence). Assay used: immunoSEQ multiplex PCR; TCRdb lists only in-frame clones, some missing. In the table there are about 150,000 clones, under 95% of which are singletons. V usage is TRBV5-4 and J usage is TRBJ2-2, with 7 bases fitting TRBD1. This clonotype was sampled from an adult with an advanced solid tumor such as melanoma, head and neck, liver or kidney cancer. Specimen: CD4+ or CD8+ T cells sorted from blood, collected in a trial of the OX40 agonist ivuxolimab. The CDR3: CASSSQGFRGTGELFF. The DNA for the CDR3 is TGTGCCAGCAGCTCACAGGGGTTTCGAGGCACCGGGGAGCTGTTTTTT.